Below, 7 T cell receptor beta chains from the same sample are listed, as sequenced in a study of T cell repertoires in cytomegalovirus infection. TCRdb reprocessed the reads via MiXCR and lists one record per CDR3 protein. The sample shows roughly 300,000 distinct CDR3 sequences, 9.5% of them seen only once. Sequenced material: PBMCs. These receptors were obtained from a human donor in good health (CMV status not recorded). Some clones in this sample may be carry-over from other donors' samples.

This clonotype appeared many times. The V gene is TRBV7-3, the J gene TRBJ2-3; TRBD1 agrees at 8 bases. CDR3 length equals 15 residues. V lost 5 bases, J lost 2 bases, and 6 bases stayed unmatched. Germline CDR1 is SGHTA and CDR2 is FQGTGA. The CDR3 DNA follows: TGTGCCAGCAGCCACGGACAGGGAGACACAGATACGCAGTATTTT. As protein: CASSHGQGDTDTQYF.

This clonotype has only a few counts. V and J are TRBV7-9 and TRBJ2-3; 7 positions agree with TRBD1. Germline loops: CDR1 SEHNR, CDR2 FQNEAQ (reference sequence). V was clipped by 5 bases and J by 5 bases; unmatched bases: 10. This CDR3 has 15 amino acids. The DNA of the CDR3 is TGTGCCAGCAGCCTGGGACAGCAAGAGAGAGATACGCAGTATTTT. Its protein product is CASSLGQQERDTQYF.

In this sample, this clonotype turned up many times. The chain carries TRBV20-1 and TRBJ2-7; the D is unclear. The germline V gene encodes CDR1 DFQATT and CDR2 SNEGSKA (reference sequence). With 1 base removed from V and 0 bases from J, the gap between germline ends came to 13 bases. The CDR3 is 15 residues long. The DNA of the CDR3 is TGCAGTGCTAGAGCCCCACTCCTCGCCTCCTACGAGCAGTACTTC. It yields the protein CSARAPLLASYEQYF.

This clonotype was observed a few times. The chain links TRBV6-6 to TRBJ2-7; 10 bases are shared with TRBD2. Germline lookup yields CDR1 MNHNY and CDR2 SVGAGI (reference sequence). CDR3 size: 16 residues. The ends lost 7 bases at V and 0 bases at J; junction bases unmatched: 9. In DNA, the CDR3 is TGTGCCAGCATGCGTCTAGCGGGAGTTACCTCCTACGAGCAGTACTTC. Protein product: CASMRLAGVTSYEQYF.

The J gene is TRBJ2-4, the V gene TRBV20-1; D remains unclear. With 3 bases removed from V and 4 bases from J, the gap between germline ends came to 13 bases. Germline V gives CDR1 DFQATT, CDR2 SNEGSKA (reference sequence). The length of the CDR3 is 14 residues. The CDR3 spells CSARPPASKNIQYF. The CDR3 region has the DNA TGCAGTGCTAGGCCCCCGGCTAGTAAAAACATTCAGTACTTC.

This clonotype has a count of ten or more. The J gene is TRBJ2-2, the V gene TRBV28, with D possibly being TRBD2 (5 bases). This CDR3 spans 15 amino acids. V shed 6 bases and J shed 8 bases, with 19 bases lying between them. The germline V gene has CDR1 MDHEN and CDR2 SYDVKM. The CDR3 reads CASRNVGNRAGELFF. CDR3 nucleotides: TGTGCCAGCAGAAATGTCGGGAACCGGGCAGGGGAGCTGTTTTTT.

This clonotype was counted at least ten times. The chain couples TRBV6-2 or TRBV6-3 to TRBJ2-7, with unresolved D. The length of the CDR3 is 13 residues. Trimming left V 6 bases short and J 3 bases short, with 12 bases between. Per the germline V gene, CDR1 is MNHEY and CDR2 is SVGEGT. Here the CDR3 DNA reads TGTGCCAGCAGGTCCGACACAATCTACGAGCAGTACTTC. This gives the protein CASRSDTIYEQYF.